This T cell receptor beta chain was sequenced for a study of metastatic and nonmetastatic thyroid tumors. Per the original methods: Researchers built a distant-metastasis classifier for papillary thyroid cancer that drew on CDR3 differences across clinicopathological groups. TCRdb redid the clone calls on the PCR reads using MiXCR. In this record, the V and J calls reflect TCRdb's handling and not the investigators' own analysis. The repertoire holds around 46,000 clones, with approximately 24% as singletons. This clone was counted ten times or more. No antigen is known for it. Broader study findings: Versus benign nodules, malignant thyroid tumors reportedly had significantly higher TCR beta diversity, in blood and tumor.

Patients were all untreated before their thyroid surgery. With V trimmed by 6 bases and J by 6 bases, 8 bases remained unmatched. This CDR3 comprises 15 residues. The J gene is TRBJ2-1, the V gene TRBV12-3 or TRBV12-4; 10 positions match TRBD2. The TCR was taken from a male donor with papillary thyroid cancer or a benign thyroid nodule (not recorded which). Some clones in this sample may be carry-over from other donors' samples. The sequenced material came from blood. The CDR3 region has the DNA TGTGCCAGCAGGCTACTAGCGGGGAACCTCAATGAGCAGTTCTTC. Translating gives CASRLLAGNLNEQFF.